Below, 18 T cell receptor beta chains from the same sample are listed, as sequenced in a study of cytomegalovirus exposure and HLA in healthy donors. PCR involved 60 Vbeta and 13 Jbeta primers. Sequenced by immunoSEQ multiplex PCR; TCRdb stores in-frame clones only, minus some. Of about 120,000 clones listed, around 77% are singletons. Sequenced input: PBMCs. These receptors all come from a man between 40 and 49 years old in good health and CMV-seropositive.

The J gene is TRBJ2-3, the V gene TRBV30; tentative D call: TRBD2 (6 bases). The CDR3 is 14 amino acids. V was trimmed by 5 bases and J by 4 bases, leaving 16 bases between them. CDR1 is GTSNPN, CDR2 SVGIG, per germline (reference sequence). The CDR3 region has the DNA TGTGCCTGGGGGACTCCACCCACCCCAGATACGCAGTATTTT. It translates to CAWGTPPTPDTQYF.

The gene calls are TRBV5-1 and TRBJ2-7, with TRBD1 matching over 8 bases. The J segment lost 2 bases and the V segment lost 4 bases, leaving 5 bases of the junction unmatched. Germline V gene data show CDR1 as SGHRS and CDR2 as YFSETQ. The CDR3 is made up of 14 amino acids. CDR3 in amino acids: CASSNGQGPYEQYF. The CDR3 bases are TGCGCCAGCAGCAACGGACAGGGTCCCTACGAGCAGTACTTC.

Concerning this clone itself: One end of the junction varies from germline; a read error may be responsible. V usage is TRBV7-9 and J usage is TRBJ1-2; 7 nucleotides align to TRBD1. The germline CDR1 and CDR2 sequences are SEHNR and FQNEAQ (reference sequence). The CDR3 length is 15 residues. The CDR3 spells CSSNQAGGTLSGYTF. CDR3 in DNA: TGTTCCAGCAACCAGGCAGGGGGAACCCTCAGTGGCTACACCTTC.

The V call is TRBV19, the J call TRBJ2-7; 8 nucleotides align to TRBD1. V was pared by 4 bases and J by 6 bases, with 8 bases of the junction left unmatched. Germline-derived CDR1 and CDR2 are LNHDA and SQIVND (reference sequence). This CDR3 has 14 amino acids. The CDR3, as DNA: TGTGCCAGTAGTACTGCGACAGGGGAGGTCGAGCAGTACTTC. Its translation: CASSTATGEVEQYF.

The rearrangement links TRBV11-2 to TRBJ2-7; perhaps TRBD2 as D (6 bases). CDR3 length: 13 amino acids. The germline CDR1 and CDR2 sequences are SGHAT and FQNNGV. Deletions cut 1 base from V and 3 bases from J, with 7 bases between. The CDR3 reads CASSLAGVYEQYF. In DNA, the CDR3 is TGTGCCAGCAGCTTAGCGGGAGTCTACGAGCAGTACTTC. Based on the CDR3 plus reference TRBV11-2 and TRBJ2-7, the full variable domain is EAGVAQSPRYKIIEKRQSVAFWCNPISGHATLYWYQQILGQGPKLLIQFQNNGVVDDSQLPKDRFSAERLKGVDSTLKIQPAKLEDSAVYLCASSLAGVYEQYFGPGTRLTVT.

The genes are TRBV6-6 and TRBJ1-1, with D unclear. Germline V CDR1 and CDR2: MNHNY, SVGAGI (reference sequence). Trimming pared 6 bases from V and 10 bases from J, leaving 12 bases between. This CDR3 has 11 residues. The CDR3 bases are TGTGCCAGCAGCCCTAAGATTGGAGCTTTCTTT. This codes for CASSPKIGAFF.

The gene calls are TRBV4-1 and TRBJ2-4; D might be TRBD1 (6 bases). V lost 3 bases and J 4 bases, leaving 19 bases between the germline ends. CDR3 length: 17 residues. Germline V gene data show CDR1 as MGHRA and CDR2 as YSYEKL. CDR3 residues: CASSHGPPRDTKNIQYF. DNA for the CDR3: TGCGCCAGCAGCCACGGGCCCCCCCGGGACACTAAAAACATTCAGTACTTC.

This sequence joins TRBV7-2 and TRBJ1-1, with D tentatively TRBD1 (5 bases). The germline V gene has CDR1 SGHTA and CDR2 FQGNSA. The CDR3 consists of 14 residues. Between the trimmed V and J ends, which lost 0 bases and 5 bases, there was a span of 10 bases. The CDR3 DNA reads TGTGCCAGCAGCTTAGCGTGGGGGAGGACTGAAGCTTTCTTT. This gives the protein CASSLAWGRTEAFF.

The rearrangement links TRBV5-1 to TRBJ2-5; 8 bases are a match to TRBD2. The CDR3 runs to 14 residues. Germline trimming cut 4 bases from V and 1 base from J; bases unmatched to any gene: 3. Germline lookup yields CDR1 SGHRS and CDR2 YFSETQ. CDR3 amino acids: CASSREGRQETQYF. The DNA of the CDR3 is TGCGCCAGCAGCCGGGAGGGGCGCCAAGAGACCCAGTACTTC.

The V gene is TRBV10-1, the J gene TRBJ2-2; D is unresolved. Germline values: CDR1 WNHNN, CDR2 SYGVQD (reference sequence). This CDR3 region has 13 residues. The V end lost 10 bases, the J end lost 0 bases, and 9 bases lay between the germline ends. CDR3 in amino acids: CATHPANTGELFF. The CDR3 DNA is TGCGCCACCCACCCAGCGAACACCGGGGAGCTGTTTTTT.

The chain couples TRBV11-1 to TRBJ1-4; 9 nucleotides agree with TRBD1. The germline V gene has CDR1 SGHAT and CDR2 FQDESV (reference sequence). V dropped 4 bases and J dropped 2; count of bases not matched to a gene: 5. CDR3 length: 16 residues. The CDR3 loop is CASSSGQGSTNEKLFF. The CDR3 DNA sequence: TGTGCCAGCAGCTCCGGACAGGGGTCTACTAATGAAAAACTGTTTTTT.

In this sample, this clone turned up once. The chain joins TRBV27 to TRBJ1-4; D possibly corresponds to TRBD1 (5 bases). CDR1 and CDR2 (germline): MNHEY, SMNVEV (reference sequence). Between the trimmed V and J ends, which lost 3 bases and 5 bases, there was a span of 10 bases. This CDR3 has 14 residues. The CDR3 reads CASSFGRVNEKLFF. The CDR3 region has the DNA TGTGCCAGCAGTTTCGGCAGGGTGAATGAAAAACTGTTTTTT.

In its sample, this clone was seen once. This chain links TRBV27 with TRBJ1-5; 8 bases fit TRBD1. Per the germline V gene, CDR1 is MNHEY and CDR2 is SMNVEV (reference sequence). The V gene end was trimmed by 9 bases and the J gene end by 1 base; junction bases not matched to a gene: 14. The CDR3 runs 17 residues. In DNA form, the CDR3 reads TGTGCCAGGGAGAATTCACCGGACAGGGAAAGCAATCAGCCCCAGCATTTT. It translates to CARENSPDRESNQPQHF.

This chain joins TRBV27 and TRBJ1-6, with D unclear. The germline CDR1 and CDR2 sequences are MNHEY and SMNVEV (reference sequence). Trimming pared 0 bases from V and 4 bases from J, leaving 7 bases between. The CDR3 consists of 15 residues. CDR3 nucleotides: TGTGCCAGCAGTTTATCTGCGCGGTATAATTCACCCCTCCACTTT. Translating gives CASSLSARYNSPLHF.

This chain links TRBV28 with TRBJ1-3; TRBD1 might be the D (6 bases). This CDR3 has 17 amino acids. The V gene lost 3 bases and the J gene lost 0 bases, with 15 bases spanning the gap. The germline gives CDR1 MDHEN, CDR2 SYDVKM. The CDR3 protein is CASSFLQGFRSGNTIYF. In DNA, the CDR3 is TGTGCCAGCAGTTTTCTTCAGGGGTTCCGCTCTGGAAACACCATATATTTT. Filled out from reference TRBV28 and TRBJ1-3, the complete variable domain reads DVKVTQSSRYLVKRTGEKVFLECVQDMDHENMFWYRQDPGLGLRLIYFSYDVKMKEKGDIPEGYSVSREKKERFSLILESASTNQTSMYLCASSFLQGFRSGNTIYFGEGSWLTVV.

This chain uses TRBV7-8 with TRBJ1-4; 9 nucleotides align to TRBD1. There are 17 residues in the CDR3. CDR1 is SGHVS and CDR2 is FQNEAQ in the germline V gene. V trimming: 0 bases; J trimming: 0 bases; junction bases outside the gene matches: 2. The CDR3 reads CASSLAWTGATNEKLFF. The CDR3 region has the DNA TGTGCCAGCAGCTTAGCGTGGACAGGGGCAACTAATGAAAAACTGTTTTTT. The full variable domain, with the rest looked up from reference TRBV7-8 and TRBJ1-4, is GAGVSQSPRYKVAKRGQDVALRCDPISGHVSLFWYQQALGQGPEFLTYFQNEAQLDKSGLPSDRFFAERPEGSVSTLKIQRTQQEDSAVYLCASSLAWTGATNEKLFFGSGTQLSVL.

The chain is built from TRBV19 and TRBJ1-5; tentatively, D is TRBD1 (5 bases). This CDR3 region has 16 residues. V was trimmed by 4 bases and J by 0 bases, leaving 13 bases between them. The V gene's germline CDR1 is LNHDA and CDR2 SQIVND (reference sequence). In DNA, the CDR3 is TGTGCCAGTAGTAGGGTGGGGGGTGGTAGCAATCAGCCCCAGCATTTT. The encoded protein is CASSRVGGGSNQPQHF.

The chain carries TRBV7-8 and TRBJ1-5; TRBD1 is a possible D gene (5 bases). The V gene's germline CDR1 is SGHVS and CDR2 FQNEAQ. The V end lost 5 bases, the J end lost 6 bases, and 11 bases lay between the germline ends. This CDR3 comprises 13 residues. The CDR3 region has the DNA TGTGCCAGCAGCCGAGGGGAGGGTCAGCCCCAGCATTTT. Translating it yields CASSRGEGQPQHF.